One sample yielded the 21 T cell receptor beta chains listed below, sequenced in a study of T cells in Graves' hyperthyroidism and ophthalmopathy. It was RNA transcripts that yielded the amplified TCR beta CDR3 regions. First-round RT-PCR of the TCR CDR3 relied on the HTBI primer set. Via MiXCR, TCRdb re-called the multiplex PCR reads, giving one row per CDR3 protein. The sample includes a few hundred thousand distinct CDR3 sequences, over 12% of them seen just once. Sequenced input: blood. Receptor source: a woman aged 55-70 years with Graves' ophthalmopathy.

This clonotype was recorded at least ten times. V is TRBV11-2 and J is TRBJ1-1, with D unresolved. Germline loops: CDR1 SGHAT, CDR2 FQNNGV. This CDR3 spans 12 amino acids. V was shortened by 0 bases and J by 1 base, with 0 bases between the two germline ends. The CDR3 DNA is TGTGCCAGCAGCTTAGAGAACACTGAAGCTTTCTTT. Residues: CASSLENTEAFF.

Ten or more counts support this clonotype. This sequence joins TRBV20-1 and TRBJ2-7, with D maybe TRBD2 (6 bases). This CDR3 is 11 amino acids long. Trimming left V 7 bases short and J 3 bases short, with 10 bases between. From germline, CDR1 is DFQATT and CDR2 SNEGSKA (reference sequence). The CDR3 DNA reads TGCAGTGTAGGCGGGATCTACGAGCAGTACTTC. Translated, it gives CSVGGIYEQYF.

This clonotype was observed a handful of times. V is TRBV27 and J is TRBJ2-6; D gene uncertain. Germline values: CDR1 MNHEY, CDR2 SMNVEV (reference sequence). Trimming took 5 bases from V and 0 from J, leaving 17 bases between them. This CDR3 has 18 residues. CDR3 in amino acids: CASSKEQDVSSGANVLTF. CDR3 nucleotide sequence: TGTGCCAGCAGTAAAGAGCAGGACGTATCCTCTGGGGCCAACGTCCTGACTTTC.

This clonotype came up many times. The rearrangement uses TRBV28 and TRBJ1-5; tentatively, D is TRBD1 (5 bases). The CDR3 is 16 residues long. The V end lost 3 bases, the J end lost 0 bases, and 12 bases lay between the germline ends. Germline V lookup: CDR1 MDHEN, CDR2 SYDVKM. The CDR3 loop reads CASSFLGGDSNQPQHF. The CDR3 region has the DNA TGTGCCAGCAGTTTTTTAGGAGGGGATAGCAATCAGCCCCAGCATTTT. The whole variable domain, filled in from reference TRBV28 and TRBJ1-5, reads DVKVTQSSRYLVKRTGEKVFLECVQDMDHENMFWYRQDPGLGLRLIYFSYDVKMKEKGDIPEGYSVSREKKERFSLILESASTNQTSMYLCASSFLGGDSNQPQHFGDGTRLSIL.

This clonotype was recorded at least ten times. The chain couples TRBV2 to TRBJ2-2; D is ambiguous. The CDR3 is 12 residues long. CDR1 is SNHLY, CDR2 FYNNEI, per germline. V was cut by 8 bases and J by 3 bases, with 7 bases left in between. CDR3 nucleotides: TGTGCCAGCCGGGCCGACACCGGGGAGCTGTTTTTT. This sequence encodes CASRADTGELFF.

This clonotype came up a few times. The rearrangement joins TRBV2 to TRBJ1-2; D possibly corresponds to TRBD1 (6 bases). Trimming took off 5 bases at V and 0 bases at J, with 16 bases between the two ends. The CDR3 covers 16 residues. CDR1 is SNHLY, CDR2 FYNNEI, per germline. The CDR3 reads CASSPSGWGPNYGYTF. CDR3 nucleotide sequence: TGTGCCAGCAGTCCTTCGGGTTGGGGGCCTAACTATGGCTACACCTTC.

This clonotype was seen at least ten times. The gene calls are TRBV11-2 and TRBJ2-5; D might be TRBD1 or TRBD2, each matching 6 bases. CDR3 length: 16 residues. Trimming stripped 2 bases from V and 3 bases from J, with 16 bases between. CDR1 and CDR2 (germline): SGHAT, FQNNGV. CDR3 loop: CASSLRGALAEETQYF. The CDR3 DNA follows: TGTGCCAGCAGCTTAAGGGGGGCGCTGGCCGAAGAGACCCAGTACTTC.

V usage is TRBV5-1 and J usage is TRBJ2-1, with 13 positions matching TRBD2. Germline V lookup: CDR1 SGHRS, CDR2 YFSETQ. Trimming removed 4 bases from V and 7 bases from J; junction bases left unmatched: 14. The CDR3 sequence is 18 residues long. CDR3 protein: CASSGTQGGLAGENEQFF. The DNA of the CDR3 is TGCGCCAGCAGCGGGACGCAGGGCGGACTAGCGGGAGAGAATGAGCAGTTCTTC.

This clonotype appeared many times. CDR3 DNA: TGTGCCTTCCGGGACAGTATAAACACTGAAGCTTTCTTT. This codes for CAFRDSINTEAFF. The chain has TRBV30 and TRBJ1-1; 7 nucleotides agree with TRBD1. The J segment lost 2 bases and the V segment lost 7 bases, leaving 7 bases of the junction unmatched. Germline values: CDR1 GTSNPN, CDR2 SVGIG (reference sequence). The CDR3 covers 13 residues.

This clonotype came up many times. The chain joins TRBV12-3 or TRBV12-4 to TRBJ2-5; no firm D call. The V gene lost 0 bases and the J gene lost 5 bases, with 10 bases spanning the gap. CDR3 length equals 14 residues. The CDR3 is CASSLAFSEETQYF. CDR3 sequence (DNA): TGTGCCAGCAGTTTAGCCTTTTCGGAGGAGACCCAGTACTTC.

This clonotype was seen many times. The chain has TRBV20-1 and TRBJ1-1; D is unclear. Trimming pared 7 bases from V and 1 base from J, leaving 22 bases between. There are 16 residues in the CDR3. Germline V gene lookup returns CDR1 DFQATT and CDR2 SNEGSKA (reference sequence). The CDR3 sequence: CSGPALGSPRNTEAFF. The CDR3 DNA reads as TGCAGTGGTCCCGCCTTGGGCAGCCCGAGGAACACTGAAGCTTTCTTT.

This clonotype was observed a few times. The V and J genes are TRBV7-8 and TRBJ2-7, with D uncertain. This CDR3 is built from 10 residues. Germline V CDR1 and CDR2: SGHVS, FQNEAQ. The V gene lost 6 bases and the J gene lost 6 bases, with 6 bases spanning the gap. The CDR3 sequence: CASRGTEQYF. In DNA, the CDR3 is TGTGCCAGCAGGGGTACCGAGCAGTACTTC.

This clonotype was detected ten times or more. The chain couples TRBV7-6 to TRBJ1-5; a possible D gene is TRBD1 (6 bases). This CDR3 spans 15 amino acids. Trimming removed 1 base at V and 6 bases at J, with 13 bases between. CDR1 is SGHVS and CDR2 is FNYEAQ in the germline V gene. In DNA form, the CDR3 reads TGTGCCAGCAGCTTAGGCGACAGGCGAGGTCAGCCCCAGCATTTT. Encoded protein: CASSLGDRRGQPQHF.

This clonotype showed up just a few times. V and J are TRBV7-9 and TRBJ2-1, with D uncertain. The V end lost 7 bases, the J end lost 10 bases, and 14 bases lay between the germline ends. The CDR3 is made up of 12 amino acids. Germline-derived CDR1 and CDR2 are SEHNR and FQNEAQ (reference sequence). This CDR3 reads CASTLLTQEQFF. For the CDR3, the DNA is TGTGCCAGCACCCTACTAACCCAGGAGCAGTTCTTC.

This clonotype appeared many times. The rearrangement links TRBV6-1 to TRBJ2-2; D possibly corresponds to TRBD2 (5 bases). The CDR3 sequence is 14 residues long. In germline, CDR1 is MNHNS, CDR2 SASEGT. V was clipped by 4 bases and J by 8 bases, with 14 bases between them. The CDR3 sequence: CASSGRTDVGELFF. In nucleotides, the CDR3 is TGTGCCAGCAGTGGGAGGACTGATGTTGGGGAGCTGTTTTTT.

There are a few counts of this clonotype. The chain is built from TRBV27 and TRBJ2-7; 7 nucleotides agree with TRBD1. The CDR3 is 17 amino acids. Germline CDR1 MNHEY, CDR2 SMNVEV (reference sequence). The J segment lost 4 bases and the V segment lost 7 bases, leaving 19 bases of the junction unmatched. In DNA, the CDR3 is TGTGCCAGCACCAAAGAATGGGACAGCGCCCACTTGTACGAGCAGTACTTC. Translated: CASTKEWDSAHLYEQYF.

This clonotype was seen more than once but under ten times. CDR3 nucleotide sequence: TGTGCCAGCAGGGATGCGACCCAGTACTTC. This gives the protein CASRDATQYF. The gene calls are TRBV6-2 or TRBV6-3 and TRBJ2-5, with D unclear. V shed 6 bases and J shed 7 bases, with 6 bases lying between them. Germline V gene sequence: CDR1 MNHEY, CDR2 SVGEGT. This CDR3 comprises 10 residues.

This clonotype was counted many times. The chain joins TRBV30 to TRBJ2-2; D not resolved. Trimming shortened V by 5 bases and J by 0 bases, and 4 bases separated the two germline ends. The germline V gene encodes CDR1 GTSNPN and CDR2 SVGIG (reference sequence). The CDR3 extends over 12 amino acids. CDR3 sequence (DNA): TGTGCCTGGTCGGCGAACACCGGGGAGCTGTTTTTT. Translating it yields CAWSANTGELFF.

Ten or more counts support this clonotype. The chain has TRBV27 and TRBJ2-5; TRBD1 agrees at 8 bases. The CDR3 loop spans 12 amino acids. The trim removed 6 bases at V and 9 bases at J, leaving 6 bases unmatched. Per germline, CDR1 MNHEY and CDR2 SMNVEV (reference sequence). CDR3 sequence reads: CASRTGGLPQYF. The DNA for the CDR3 is TGTGCCAGCAGAACAGGGGGGCTGCCCCAGTACTTC.

V and J are TRBV9 and TRBJ2-3; 11 positions agree with TRBD2. Trimming took 4 bases from V and 2 from J; bases not matched to a gene: 3. Germline CDR1 reads SGDLS; CDR2 reads YYNGEE. This CDR3 comprises 15 residues. In DNA form, the CDR3 reads TGTGCCAGCAGCCCGACTAGCGGGACCACAGATACGCAGTATTTT. It specifies CASSPTSGTTDTQYF.

This clonotype turned up a few times. V is TRBV24-1 and J is TRBJ2-1; no reliable D call. Trimming removed 3 bases from V and 0 bases from J, with 11 bases in between. Germline lookup yields CDR1 KGHDR and CDR2 SFDVKD. This CDR3 comprises 16 residues. CDR3 loop: CATSDPRRSSYNEQFF. The CDR3 DNA sequence: TGTGCCACCAGTGATCCAAGACGAAGCTCCTACAATGAGCAGTTCTTC.